This T cell receptor beta chain was sequenced in a study of T-cell reconstitution after alpha-beta-depleted transplantation in children. This clonotype has just a few counts. The target antigen is unknown. The TCRbeta library was prepared with unique molecular identifiers. TCRdb recomputed calls from the PCR reads with MiXCR, one row per CDR3 protein. The sample lists over 150,000 distinct CDR3 sequences; about 6% were seen once. Findings of the study overall: T-cell numbers and diversity one year post-transplant derived largely from freshly generated T cells. The study reportedly traced alpha-beta T cells about two months after transplant to several hundred expanded graft clones. Elevated TCRbeta diversity at day 60 was traced, in some patients, to surviving recipient T cells and thymic progenitors.

The specimen was PBMCs, collected before TCRalphabeta/CD19-depleted stem cell transplant. The receptor was isolated from a girl in the first two years of life with combined immunodeficiency, due to receive a stem cell transplant.

The CDR3 DNA is TGCGCCAGCAGAAGGAGGGAGGGACGTGACGAGCAGTACTTC. Its translation: CASRRREGRDEQYF. V gene TRBV5-1 combines with J gene TRBJ2-7; 7 nucleotides match TRBD2. V shed 5 bases, J shed 5 bases, and the junction held 10 bases outside the gene matches. This CDR3 is 14 amino acids long. The V gene's germline CDR1 is SGHRS and CDR2 YFSETQ.